This T cell receptor beta chain was observed in a study of shared clonotypes between healthy human individuals (dated by TCRdb to about 2020). Study-wide context: A few men and two women, aged 18 to 49 years, made up the cohort. Blood TCR repertoires of about 5 healthy adults were deeply sequenced to estimate repertoire size and the extent of clonotype sharing between individuals. Libraries were prepared and TCR repertoires were sequenced by different laboratories using diverse techniques, in order to increase sequencing depth and limit assay-specific biases. Each donor's leukapheresis produced roughly between roughly 0.85 and 9.5 billion PBMCs.

Findings and caveats that apply to the study as a whole: Sampling was restricted to blood, and TCR repertoires in tissues likely differ from the TCR repertoires found in blood. Pairwise subsampling led to the expectation that sequencing depth would affect the degree of clonotype sharing among donors. The genetic and exposure-history diversity represented was limited by the small number of donors.

The donors were healthy, HIV-negative adults who had no recently reported acute infections or vaccinations. Every donor was a Caucasian adult residing in Nashville, Tennessee, USA. In the unsorted samples, some 94 million PBMCs were counted, and genomic DNA was extracted using the QIAamp DNA Blood Mini kit. Blood was obtained by leukapheresis, after which PBMCs were separated by Ficoll-Histopaque density gradient centrifugation and cryopreserved in liquid nitrogen vapor phase. A word on this clone: Its antigen is still unknown. A much larger clone differs by one base, so this may be a read error. Other DNA sequences within the sample encode an identical CDR3.

The trim is 5 bases for V and 5 bases for J, with a gap of 6 bases between the germline ends. The germline V gene encodes CDR1 DFQATT and CDR2 SNEGSKA (reference sequence). Including cysteine and phenylalanine, the CDR3 has 10 amino acids. The read is trimmed to its CDR3 DNA, 30 bases read in frame from base 1. Using the deep immunoSEQ assay, multiplex PCR amplified TCR CDR3 regions from genomic DNA. For each cell subset, the extracted genomic DNA was distributed evenly across all wells of several immunoSEQ 96-well plates, and each plate served as one replicate. For unsorted PBMC, approximately 0.3 ug of genomic DNA, equivalent to approximately 30,000 T cell genomes, went into each replicate PCR. Genomic DNA from unsorted PBMC was sequenced over ten immunoSEQ deep assay plates. Purified libraries were measured with a Qubit 3.0 fluorometer, size-checked on a Bioanalyzer 2100, and measured again with the KAPA Library Quantification kit. Each immunoSEQ 96-well plate was sequenced on its own single-read 150-cycle Illumina NextSeq 550 flow cell. The study's own analysis went as follows. Because only junctional sequences without quality scores were contained in the immunoSEQ output, filtering matching that applied to full-length reads could not be performed. To assign V/J genes and CDR3, sequences were annotated using PyIR, a Python wrapper for IgBLAST v1.9, with IMGT germline references. Reads were filtered out if the reads had weak V/J assignments (E-value above 1e-6), no CDR3, stop codons, out-of-frame junctions, or ambiguous translated residues. A V3J clonotype was defined by an identical inferred V gene, J gene, and CDR3 amino acid sequence. To compute the percentage overlap between repertoires, the number of shared unique clonotypes was divided by the size of the smaller repertoire. RTK rarefaction, the Chao1 estimator, and Recon v2.1 estimates of unobserved clonotypes were used to assess repertoire richness. The table comes from immuneACCESS by way of TCRdb, which keeps in-frame sequences with V and J called. Part of the clones is missing from these tables; in studies checked, under half for an unresolved V gene and the rest for unknown reasons. The V and J calls and clone size come from that table; D and trimming were worked out from the DNA. Recorded for this sample are hundreds of thousands of clones; roughly 77% of them occurred a single time. In total, the top ten clones hold roughly 13% of the sample.

The receptor was derived from a middle-aged woman in good health. Some clones in this sample may be carry-over from other donors' samples. In this chain, TRBV20-1 is recombined with TRBJ2-5, with no reliable assignment of the D segment. Source material: PBMCs. The sequenced DNA: TGCAGTGCTCTGGGGGAGACCCAGTACTTC. It translates as CSALGETQYF.